Following are 23 T cell receptor beta chains from one sample sequenced in a study of regulatory T cells in long-lasting Graves disease. Sample time point: newly diagnosed GD, antithyroid drugs for less than 3 months. Researchers made the TCR library from RNA that was extracted from PBMCs. Construction of the TCR beta libraries employed iRepertoire HTBI primers in conjunction with Arm-PCR of CDR3 regions. TCRdb reprocessed the multiplex PCR reads with MiXCR, giving one entry per CDR3 protein. The sample lists about 380,000 distinct CDR3 sequences, about 16% occurring once. This sample comprised peripheral blood mononuclear cells (PBMCs), obtained at new diagnosis, from a patient treated with antithyroid drugs. These receptors were taken from a female donor with Graves disease.

This clonotype was picked up many times. V usage is TRBV5-1 and J usage is TRBJ1-3; weak D call: TRBD1 (6 bases). CDR1 is SGHRS and CDR2 is YFSETQ in the germline V gene. The ends were cut back, 4 bases at V and 0 bases at J, with 14 bases in the middle. The CDR3 is made up of 16 amino acids. In DNA form, the CDR3 reads TGCGCCAGCAGCCCGAACGTGGACAGCTCTGGAAACACCATATATTTT. This sequence encodes CASSPNVDSSGNTIYF.

This clonotype showed up many times. The chain recombines TRBV11-2 with TRBJ2-1, with D possibly being TRBD2 (5 bases). Germline CDR1 is SGHAT and CDR2 is FQNNGV. This CDR3 region has 20 residues. Trimming removed 3 bases from V and 2 bases from J, with 26 bases in between. The CDR3: CASSFAFGLTPTRTYNEQFF. The CDR3 DNA sequence: TGTGCCAGCAGCTTCGCCTTTGGACTCACCCCGACCAGGACCTACAATGAGCAGTTCTTC.

This clonotype was counted ten times or more. The J gene is TRBJ1-2, the V gene TRBV11-2; no clear D. The V end was cut by 0 bases, the J end by 4 bases, with 9 bases between. Germline loops: CDR1 SGHAT, CDR2 FQNNGV. The CDR3 runs 14 residues. CDR3 sequence reads: CASSLDRQVYGYTF. The CDR3 nucleotides read TGTGCCAGCAGCTTAGATCGTCAGGTCTATGGCTACACCTTC.

This clonotype was detected many times. This chain uses TRBV12-3 or TRBV12-4 with TRBJ2-3, with D uncertain. This CDR3 is 16 amino acids long. V gave up 7 bases and J gave up 3 bases, with 20 bases separating them. The CDR3 sequence: CASTASQGIETDTQYF. CDR3 bases: TGTGCCAGCACCGCCTCGCAAGGCATTGAGACAGATACGCAGTATTTT.

Ten or more counts support this clonotype. This chain uses TRBV12-3 or TRBV12-4 with TRBJ1-2, with 11 bases aligning to TRBD1. CDR3 length: 16 residues. Trimming took 6 bases from V and 3 from J; bases not matched to a gene: 9. For the CDR3, the DNA is TGTGCCAGCAGGGGGACAGGGGGGATGATTGACTATGGCTACACCTTC. This translates into CASRGTGGMIDYGYTF.

The table lists this clonotype with many counts. This chain connects TRBV12-3 or TRBV12-4 to TRBJ2-3, with D perhaps matching TRBD1 (5 bases). The V and J ends lost 6 bases and 4 bases respectively, with 8 bases between them. The CDR3 has 12 amino acids. CDR3 bases: TGTGCCAGCAGCGAAGGGGCAGATACGCAGTATTTT. As protein: CASSEGADTQYF.

The rearrangement uses TRBV20-1 and TRBJ1-2, with D hard to call. The ends were cut back, 7 bases at V and 8 bases at J, with 14 bases in the middle. The CDR3 is 11 residues long. CDR1 is DFQATT, CDR2 SNEGSKA, per germline (reference sequence). As DNA, the CDR3 is TGCAGTGTTAACAGTATCGGAGGCTACACCTTC. Translation gives CSVNSIGGYTF.

Remarks on this clonotype: This sequence may be a read error, since a much larger clone differs from it by one base. The rearrangement joins TRBV6-5 to TRBJ2-1; tentatively, D is TRBD2 (5 bases). V was cut by 2 bases and J by 6 bases, with 14 bases left in between. Per germline, CDR1 MNHEY and CDR2 SVGAGI. The CDR3 has 15 residues. In nucleotides, the CDR3 is TGTGCCAGCAGTTACGGGCTAGCAGACTGCAATGAGCAGTTCTTC. This sequence encodes CASSYGLADCNEQFF.

The table lists this clonotype with many counts. The chain employs TRBV19 and TRBJ1-2, with unresolved D. The CDR3 is 13 amino acids. V dropped 5 bases and J dropped 5 bases, with 12 bases sitting between them. Germline V CDR1 and CDR2: LNHDA, SQIVND (reference sequence). CDR3 bases: TGTGCCAGTAGTCCAAAGACGCAGTATGGCTACACCTTC. Translated: CASSPKTQYGYTF.

This clonotype has a handful of counts. The V and J genes are TRBV6-1 and TRBJ1-5, with D unresolved. Germline V lookup: CDR1 MNHNS, CDR2 SASEGT. Between the trimmed V and J ends, which lost 8 bases and 2 bases, there was a span of 10 bases. The CDR3 totals 13 residues. The CDR3 protein is CASVGVGNQPQHF. In DNA, the CDR3 is TGTGCCAGCGTAGGAGTGGGCAATCAGCCCCAGCATTTT.

This clonotype was seen ten or more times. The CDR3 is CSARRTSGRVLAKNIQYF. CDR3 coding DNA: TGCAGTGCTAGACGAACTAGCGGGAGGGTCCTAGCCAAAAACATTCAGTACTTC. This chain joins TRBV20-1 and TRBJ2-4; 13 bases fit TRBD2. The CDR3 is 18 amino acids. V lost 2 bases, J lost 0 bases, and 7 bases stayed unmatched. The V gene's germline CDR1 is DFQATT and CDR2 SNEGSKA (reference sequence).

The chain combines TRBV29-1 with TRBJ2-7; 7 bases agree with TRBD1. Germline-derived CDR1 and CDR2 are SQVTM and ANQGSEA. The CDR3 contains 15 residues. V lost 7 bases, J lost 2 bases, and 14 bases stayed unmatched. CDR3 sequence: CSARIDPQGTYEQYF. As DNA, the CDR3 is TGCAGCGCGCGAATAGATCCACAGGGGACCTACGAGCAGTACTTC.

For this clonotype: A read error may explain this, as a much larger clone is one base away. The V and J genes are TRBV6-2 or TRBV6-3 and TRBJ2-1, with TRBD2 identical over 12 bases. The CDR3 consists of 19 residues. The J segment lost 9 bases and the V segment lost 7 bases, leaving 22 bases of the junction unmatched. Germline values: CDR1 MNHEY, CDR2 SVGEGT. CDR3 protein: CASNTLSRLAGGRVSEQFF. The DNA of the CDR3 is TGTGCCAGCAACACACTAAGCCGGCTAGCGGGAGGGCGTGTAAGTGAGCAGTTCTTC.

This clonotype was recorded many times. The V call is TRBV19, the J call TRBJ1-5, with D possibly being TRBD1 (6 bases). V shed 4 bases and J shed 0 bases, with 16 bases lying between them. The germline CDR1 and CDR2 sequences are LNHDA and SQIVND (reference sequence). CDR3 length: 17 amino acids. The DNA of the CDR3 is TGTGCCAGTAGTACCCTGAGAGGGGGGTATAGCAATCAGCCCCAGCATTTT. Its protein product is CASSTLRGGYSNQPQHF.

This clonotype showed up many times. The chain links TRBV10-3 to TRBJ2-5; 9 bases are shared with TRBD2. Germline V gives CDR1 ENHRY, CDR2 SYGVKD. V lost 0 bases, J lost 3 bases, and 5 bases stayed unmatched. The CDR3 totals 16 residues. This chain's CDR3 is CAISESVAGVKETQYF. The CDR3 coding sequence is TGTGCCATCAGTGAGTCGGTAGCGGGAGTCAAAGAGACCCAGTACTTC.

The genes are TRBV24-1 and TRBJ2-1; D is perhaps TRBD2 (6 bases). Trimming stripped 3 bases from V and 5 bases from J, with 13 bases between. CDR3 length: 15 residues. CDR1 and CDR2 (germline): KGHDR, SFDVKD. For the CDR3, the DNA is TGTGCCACCAGTGATCCGGGACTTGAAGACAATGAGCAGTTCTTC. Amino acid sequence: CATSDPGLEDNEQFF.

This clonotype occurred many times. The chain recombines TRBV14 with TRBJ2-3; the match to TRBD2 covers 9 bases. Per germline, CDR1 SGHDN and CDR2 FVKESK. This CDR3 comprises 15 residues. V dropped 0 bases and J dropped 3; count of bases not matched to a gene: 1. In DNA form, the CDR3 reads TGTGCCAGCAGCCAAGAGGCGGGAGGGACAGATACGCAGTATTTT. Translating it yields CASSQEAGGTDTQYF. Full variable domain (rest looked up from reference TRBV14 and TRBJ2-3): EAGVTQFPSHSVIEKGQTVTLRCDPISGHDNLYWYRRVMGKEIKFLLHFVKESKQDESGMPNNRFLAERTGGTYSTLKVQPAELEDSGVYFCASSQEAGGTDTQYFGPGTRLTVL.

As for this clonotype: Since a much larger clone is just one base distant, this may be a read error. This CDR3 is CASSQGRQGFEQYF. DNA for the CDR3: TGTGCCAGCAGCCAAGGGCGACAGGGGTTTGAGCAGTACTTC. The rearrangement joins TRBV11-3 to TRBJ2-7; 8 bases agree with TRBD1. Germline values: CDR1 SGHNT, CDR2 YENEEA. V lost 5 bases, J lost 7 bases, and 10 bases stayed unmatched. CDR3 size: 14 residues.

This clonotype has ten or more counts. The chain links TRBV3-1 to TRBJ1-6; D remains unclear. Germline CDR1 and CDR2: LGHDT and YNNKEL (reference sequence). This CDR3 is built from 14 residues. Deletions cut 4 bases from V and 9 bases from J, with 13 bases between. In nucleotides, the CDR3 is TGTGCCAGCAGCCCCCAGTACCGTGGTTCACCCCTCCACTTT. Protein sequence: CASSPQYRGSPLHF.

This clonotype was observed at least ten times. The chain carries TRBV10-3 and TRBJ2-5; no clear D. The CDR3 totals 16 residues. Germline V gene lookup returns CDR1 ENHRY and CDR2 SYGVKD. The ends were cut back, 2 bases at V and 2 bases at J, with 15 bases in the middle. The CDR3 coding sequence is TGTGCCATCAGTGAGAGAGAAGGTAGCCTGCAAGAGACCCAGTACTTC. Encoded protein: CAISEREGSLQETQYF.

This clonotype was seen at least ten times. V is TRBV5-1 and J is TRBJ1-6; possibly TRBD1 for D (6 bases). Trimming pared 1 base from V and 10 bases from J, leaving 15 bases between. Germline-derived CDR1 and CDR2 are SGHRS and YFSETQ. CDR3 length: 15 residues. The DNA of the CDR3 is TGCGCCAGCAGCTTGTATTGGGCAGGGGAGTCACCCCTCCACTTT. It codes for CASSLYWAGESPLHF. The whole variable domain, remainder taken from reference TRBV5-1 and TRBJ1-6, is KAGVTQTPRYLIKTRGQQVTLSCSPISGHRSVSWYQQTPGQGLQFLFEYFSETQRNKGNFPGRFSGRQFSNSRSEMNVSTLELGDSALYLCASSLYWAGESPLHFGNGTRLTVT.

There are many counts of this clonotype. This sequence joins TRBV4-1 and TRBJ1-2; D is unresolved. Trimming removed 1 base at V and 2 bases at J, with 8 bases between. This CDR3 comprises 14 residues. In germline, CDR1 is MGHRA, CDR2 YSYEKL. CDR3 nucleotide sequence: TGCGCCAGCAGCCAAGGGCGGCTAAACTATGGCTACACCTTC. Its translation is CASSQGRLNYGYTF.

Only a few counts were recorded for this clonotype. The chain recombines TRBV6-4 with TRBJ2-1; tentatively, D is TRBD2 (6 bases). V was shortened by 4 bases and J by 7 bases, with 17 bases between the two germline ends. Germline V gene data show CDR1 as MRHNA and CDR2 as SNTAGT. The CDR3 runs to 15 residues. The CDR3 protein is CASSAVSGLGNEQFF. CDR3 coding DNA: TGTGCCAGCAGTGCGGTGTCGGGACTGGGAAATGAGCAGTTCTTC.